This TCR beta chain is from a study of T-cell reconstitution after alpha-beta-depleted transplantation in children. The study's findings and limits: One year post-transplant, T-cell counts and diversity were largely derived from T cells produced anew.

The CDR3 has 13 amino acids. From germline, CDR1 is SGHNT and CDR2 YENEEA. Trimming cost V 1 base and J 6 bases, with 10 bases left between them. This clonotype was seen many times. The antigen remains undetermined. Library preparation (for TCRbeta) was performed with unique molecular identifiers. TCRdb re-analysed the PCR reads in MiXCR, keeping a single row per CDR3 protein. The sample yields 40,000 to 55,000 distinct CDR3 sequences, about 10% seen once. The sample here was PBMCs, mostly from graft donor cells, taken 60 days after TCRalphabeta/CD19-depleted stem cell transplant. The rearrangement links TRBV11-3 to TRBJ2-7, with no clear D. This clonotype was sampled from a male patient under 10 years old who had a stem cell transplant for chronic granulomatous disease, so the T cells may come from the graft donor. The CDR3 DNA reads as TGTGCCAGCAGCTTAGTCTACCCTGGCGAGCAGTACTTC. Translation: CASSLVYPGEQYF.